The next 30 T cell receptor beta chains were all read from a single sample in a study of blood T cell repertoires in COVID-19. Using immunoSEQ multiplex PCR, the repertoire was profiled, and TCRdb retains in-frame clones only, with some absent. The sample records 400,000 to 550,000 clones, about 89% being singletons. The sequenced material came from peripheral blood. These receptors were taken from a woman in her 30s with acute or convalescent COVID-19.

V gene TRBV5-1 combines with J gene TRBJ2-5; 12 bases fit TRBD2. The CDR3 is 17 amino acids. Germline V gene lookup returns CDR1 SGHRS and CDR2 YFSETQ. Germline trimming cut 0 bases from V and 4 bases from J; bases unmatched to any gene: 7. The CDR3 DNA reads TGCGCCAGCAGCTTGGGGCTAGCGGGGGGGCTTCTAGAGACCCAGTACTTC. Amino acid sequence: CASSLGLAGGLLETQYF. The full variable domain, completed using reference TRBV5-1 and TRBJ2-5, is KAGVTQTPRYLIKTRGQQVTLSCSPISGHRSVSWYQQTPGQGLQFLFEYFSETQRNKGNFPGRFSGRQFSNSRSEMNVSTLELGDSALYLCASSLGLAGGLLETQYFGPGTRLLVL.

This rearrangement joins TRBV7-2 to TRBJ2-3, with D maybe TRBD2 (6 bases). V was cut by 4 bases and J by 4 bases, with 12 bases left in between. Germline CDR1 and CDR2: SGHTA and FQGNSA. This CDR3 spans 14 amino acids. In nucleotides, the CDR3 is TGTGCCAGCAGCTCGCGACTAGTATCAGATACGCAGTATTTT. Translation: CASSSRLVSDTQYF.

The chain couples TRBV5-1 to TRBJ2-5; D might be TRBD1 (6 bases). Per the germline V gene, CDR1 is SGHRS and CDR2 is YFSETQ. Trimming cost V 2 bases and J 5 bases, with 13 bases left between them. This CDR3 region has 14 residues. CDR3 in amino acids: CASSFQGSWETQYF. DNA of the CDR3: TGCGCCAGCAGCTTCCAGGGGAGTTGGGAGACCCAGTACTTC.

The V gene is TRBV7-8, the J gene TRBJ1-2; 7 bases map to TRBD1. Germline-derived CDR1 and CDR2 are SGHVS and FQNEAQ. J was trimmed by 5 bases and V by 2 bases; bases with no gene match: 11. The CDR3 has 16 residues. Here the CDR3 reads CASSLIGGAKSYGYTF. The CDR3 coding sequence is TGTGCCAGCAGCTTAATAGGGGGCGCTAAATCATATGGCTACACCTTC.

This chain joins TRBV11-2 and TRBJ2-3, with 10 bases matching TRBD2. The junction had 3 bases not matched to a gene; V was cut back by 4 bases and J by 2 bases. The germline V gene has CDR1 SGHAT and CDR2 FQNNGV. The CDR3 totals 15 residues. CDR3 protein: CASSSTSGVTDTQYF. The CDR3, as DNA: TGTGCCAGCAGCTCCACTAGCGGGGTCACAGATACGCAGTATTTT.

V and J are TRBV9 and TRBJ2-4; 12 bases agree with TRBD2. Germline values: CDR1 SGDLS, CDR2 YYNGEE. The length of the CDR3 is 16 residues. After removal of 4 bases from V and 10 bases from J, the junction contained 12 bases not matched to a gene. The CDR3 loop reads CASSQARETSGGIQYF. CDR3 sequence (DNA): TGTGCCAGCAGCCAAGCGCGAGAGACTAGCGGGGGAATTCAGTACTTC.

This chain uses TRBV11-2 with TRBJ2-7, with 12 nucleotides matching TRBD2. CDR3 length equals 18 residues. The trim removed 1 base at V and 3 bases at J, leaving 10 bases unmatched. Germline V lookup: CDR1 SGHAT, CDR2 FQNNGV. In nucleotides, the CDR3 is TGTGCCAGCAGCTTAGTTACTAGCGGGGGGCACCCTCTCTACGAGCAGTACTTC. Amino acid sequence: CASSLVTSGGHPLYEQYF.

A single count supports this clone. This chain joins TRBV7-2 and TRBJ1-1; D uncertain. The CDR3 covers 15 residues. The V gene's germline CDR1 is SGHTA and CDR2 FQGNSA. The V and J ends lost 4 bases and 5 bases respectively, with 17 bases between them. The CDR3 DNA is TGTGCCAGCAGCTCCCGTCGGTCGGGGAGAACTGAAGCTTTCTTT. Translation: CASSSRRSGRTEAFF.

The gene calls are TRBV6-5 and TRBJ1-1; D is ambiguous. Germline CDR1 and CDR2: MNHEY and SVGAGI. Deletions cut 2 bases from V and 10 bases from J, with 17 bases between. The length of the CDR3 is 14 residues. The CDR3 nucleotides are TGTGCCAGCAGTTACCTTGTTGGCGGGGTAGGAGCTTTCTTT. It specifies CASSYLVGGVGAFF.

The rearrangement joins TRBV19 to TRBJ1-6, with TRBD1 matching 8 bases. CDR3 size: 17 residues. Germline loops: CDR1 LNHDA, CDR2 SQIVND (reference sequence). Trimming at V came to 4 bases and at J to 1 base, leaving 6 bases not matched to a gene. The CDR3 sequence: CASSTTGVRSYNSPLHF. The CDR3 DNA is TGTGCCAGTAGTACGACAGGGGTGAGGTCCTATAATTCACCCCTCCACTTT.

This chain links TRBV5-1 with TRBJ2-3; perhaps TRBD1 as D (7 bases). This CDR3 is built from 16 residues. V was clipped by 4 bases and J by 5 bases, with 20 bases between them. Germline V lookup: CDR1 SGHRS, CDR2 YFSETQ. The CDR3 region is CASSQPTGRSVDTQYF. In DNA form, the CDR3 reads TGCGCCAGCAGCCAACCGACAGGGAGGTCGGTAGATACGCAGTATTTT.

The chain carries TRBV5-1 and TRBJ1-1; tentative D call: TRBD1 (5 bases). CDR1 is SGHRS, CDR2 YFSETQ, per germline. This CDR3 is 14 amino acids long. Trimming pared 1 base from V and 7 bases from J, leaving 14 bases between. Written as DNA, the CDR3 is TGCGCCAGCAGCTTGCAGGGTAGGACGGATGAAGCTTTCTTT. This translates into CASSLQGRTDEAFF.

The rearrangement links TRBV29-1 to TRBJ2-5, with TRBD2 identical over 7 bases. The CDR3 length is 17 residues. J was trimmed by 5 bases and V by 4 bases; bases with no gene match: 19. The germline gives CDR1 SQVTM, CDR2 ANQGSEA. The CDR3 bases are TGCAGCGTTGCAAATTCAGGCCGGGGAGGGGCACGGGAGACCCAGTACTTC. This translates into CSVANSGRGGARETQYF.

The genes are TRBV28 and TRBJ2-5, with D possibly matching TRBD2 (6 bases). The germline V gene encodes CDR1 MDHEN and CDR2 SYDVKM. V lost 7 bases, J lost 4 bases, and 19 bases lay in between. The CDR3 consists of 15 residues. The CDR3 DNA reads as TGTGCCAGCATTTCAAGACGGGGGACGGGAGAGACCCAGTACTTC. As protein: CASISRRGTGETQYF.

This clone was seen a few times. The CDR3: CASSPAYEQYF. CDR3 in DNA: TGTGCCAGCAGCCCCGCCTACGAGCAGTACTTC. V and J are TRBV7-2 and TRBJ2-7; no definite D call. Looked up from germline, CDR1 is SGHTA and CDR2 is FQGNSA. The V and J ends lost 5 bases and 2 bases respectively, with 4 bases between them. The CDR3 runs to 11 residues.

In DNA form, the CDR3 reads TGTGCCAGCAGCCCCCCGTCTAGCAATGAGCAGTTCTTC. It specifies CASSPPSSNEQFF. The rearrangement uses TRBV6-2 or TRBV6-3 and TRBJ2-1; D not resolved. The CDR3 sequence is 13 residues long. Per the germline V gene, CDR1 is MNHEY and CDR2 is SVGEGT. Deletions cut 6 bases from V and 6 bases from J, with 12 bases between.

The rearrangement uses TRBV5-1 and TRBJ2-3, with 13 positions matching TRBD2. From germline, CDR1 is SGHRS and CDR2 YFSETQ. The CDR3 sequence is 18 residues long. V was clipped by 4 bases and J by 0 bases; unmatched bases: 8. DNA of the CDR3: TGCGCCAGCAGCACTCCGGGACTAGCGGGGACTAGCACAGATACGCAGTATTTT. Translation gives CASSTPGLAGTSTDTQYF.

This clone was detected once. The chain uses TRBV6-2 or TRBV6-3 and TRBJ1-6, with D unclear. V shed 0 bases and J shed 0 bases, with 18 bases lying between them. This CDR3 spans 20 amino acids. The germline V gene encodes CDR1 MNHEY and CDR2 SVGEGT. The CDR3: CASSYSALMQRPSYNSPLHF. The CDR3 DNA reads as TGTGCCAGCAGTTACTCGGCCCTAATGCAGAGGCCCTCCTATAATTCACCCCTCCACTTT.

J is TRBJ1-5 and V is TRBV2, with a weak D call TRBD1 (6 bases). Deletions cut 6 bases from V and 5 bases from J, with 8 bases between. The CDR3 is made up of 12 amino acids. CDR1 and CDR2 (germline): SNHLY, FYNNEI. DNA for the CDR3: TGTGCCAGCAGGGACAGCTATCAGCCCCAGCATTTT. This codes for CASRDSYQPQHF.

Written as DNA, the CDR3 is TGCACCAGCAGCCAAGGGTTGATCTATGGGACCCAGTACTTC. It codes for CTSSQGLIYGTQYF. This chain links TRBV1 with TRBJ2-5; TRBD2 was called by the table and not checked on the DNA. TRBV1 is classified as a pseudogene. The CDR3 length is 14 residues.

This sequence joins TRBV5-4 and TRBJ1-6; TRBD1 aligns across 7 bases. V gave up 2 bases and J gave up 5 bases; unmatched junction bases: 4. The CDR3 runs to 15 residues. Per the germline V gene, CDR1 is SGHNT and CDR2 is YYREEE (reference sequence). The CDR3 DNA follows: TGTGCCAGCAGCTTATGGGGACAGAATAATTCACCCCTCCACTTT. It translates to CASSLWGQNNSPLHF.

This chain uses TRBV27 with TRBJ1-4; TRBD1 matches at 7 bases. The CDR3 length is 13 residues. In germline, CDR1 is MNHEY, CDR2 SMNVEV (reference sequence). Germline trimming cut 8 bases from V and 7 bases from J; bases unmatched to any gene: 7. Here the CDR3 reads CASLRQGSEKLFF. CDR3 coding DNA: TGTGCCAGCCTCAGACAGGGAAGTGAAAAACTGTTTTTT.

The CDR3 loop is CASSPGLGGTETQYF. CDR3 coding DNA: TGTGCCAGCAGCCCGGGACTAGGGGGGACGGAGACCCAGTACTTC. The chain links TRBV5-4 to TRBJ2-5; 8 bases agree with TRBD2. V was pared by 4 bases and J by 5 bases, with 10 bases of the junction left unmatched. The germline gives CDR1 SGHNT, CDR2 YYREEE (reference sequence). The CDR3 spans 15 residues.

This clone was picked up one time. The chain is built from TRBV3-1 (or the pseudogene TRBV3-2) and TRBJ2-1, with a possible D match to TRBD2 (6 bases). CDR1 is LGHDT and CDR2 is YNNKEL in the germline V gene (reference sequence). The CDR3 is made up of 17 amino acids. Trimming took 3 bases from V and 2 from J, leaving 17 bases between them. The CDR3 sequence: CASSHHWGDGPYNEQFF. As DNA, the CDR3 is TGTGCCAGCAGCCATCACTGGGGGGACGGACCCTACAATGAGCAGTTCTTC.

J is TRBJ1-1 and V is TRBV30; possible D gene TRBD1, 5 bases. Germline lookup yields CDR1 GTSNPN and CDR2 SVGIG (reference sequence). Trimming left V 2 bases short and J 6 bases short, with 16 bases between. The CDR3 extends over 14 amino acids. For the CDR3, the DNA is TGTGCCTGGAGTATTAGGGCCAGGGAATCTGAAGCTTTCTTT. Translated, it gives CAWSIRARESEAFF.

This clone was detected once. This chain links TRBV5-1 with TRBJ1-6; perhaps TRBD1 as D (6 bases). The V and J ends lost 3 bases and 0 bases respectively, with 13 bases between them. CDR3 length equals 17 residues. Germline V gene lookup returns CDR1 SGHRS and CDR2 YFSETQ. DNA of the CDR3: TGCGCCAGCAGCTCGGGTGGACAGAGCTCCTATAATTCACCCCTCCACTTT. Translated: CASSSGGQSSYNSPLHF.

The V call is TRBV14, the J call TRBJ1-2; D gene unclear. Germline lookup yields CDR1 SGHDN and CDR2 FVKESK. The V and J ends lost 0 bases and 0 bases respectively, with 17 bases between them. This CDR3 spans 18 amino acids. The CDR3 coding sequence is TGTGCCAGCAGCCAAGATCGAGGTCTGGGTCCGGCTAACTATGGCTACACCTTC. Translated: CASSQDRGLGPANYGYTF.

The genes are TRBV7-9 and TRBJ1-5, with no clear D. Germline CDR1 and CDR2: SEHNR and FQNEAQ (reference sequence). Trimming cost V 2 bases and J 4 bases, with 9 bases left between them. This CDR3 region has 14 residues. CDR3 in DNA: TGTGCCAGCAGCTTAAACTTACCGAATCAGCCCCAGCATTTT. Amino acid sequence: CASSLNLPNQPQHF. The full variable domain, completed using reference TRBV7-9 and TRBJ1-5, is DTGVSQNPRHKITKRGQNVTFRCDPISEHNRLYWYRQTLGQGPEFLTYFQNEAQLEKSRLLSDRFSAERPKGSFSTLEIQRTEQGDSAMYLCASSLNLPNQPQHFGDGTRLSIL.

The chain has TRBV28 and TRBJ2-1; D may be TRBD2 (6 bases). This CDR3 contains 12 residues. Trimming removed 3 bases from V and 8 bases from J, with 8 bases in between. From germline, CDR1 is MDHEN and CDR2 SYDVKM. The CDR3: CASSFAGYEQFF. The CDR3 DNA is TGTGCCAGCAGTTTTGCGGGGTATGAGCAGTTCTTC.

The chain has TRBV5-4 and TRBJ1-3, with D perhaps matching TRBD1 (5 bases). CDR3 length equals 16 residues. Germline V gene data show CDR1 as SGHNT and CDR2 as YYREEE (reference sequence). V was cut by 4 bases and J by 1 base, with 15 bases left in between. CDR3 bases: TGTGCCAGCAGCCCCGGCGGGGCCCGATCTGGAAACACCATATATTTT. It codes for CASSPGGARSGNTIYF.